Here is one TCR beta chain with its context. The sample originates from a study of control samples from healthy donors and cancer patients. This CDR3 comprises 13 residues. The ends were cut back, 7 bases at V and 4 bases at J, with 8 bases in the middle. The germline CDR1 and CDR2 sequences are LNHDA and SQIVND (reference sequence). Sequencing used immunoSEQ multiplex PCR; TCRdb keeps in-frame clones, though not all of them. Of 100,000 to 150,000 clones listed, about nine tenths are singletons. V is TRBV19 and J is TRBJ1-6, with D tentatively TRBD1 (5 bases). The sequenced material came from PBMCs. The source is a man in his fifties with head and neck cancer. The CDR3 DNA reads TGTGCCAGTAACGAGGGGTATAATTCACCCCTCCACTTT. Encoded protein: CASNEGYNSPLHF. The full variable domain, in which reference TRBV19 and TRBJ1-6 provide the parts outside the CDR3, is DGGITQSPKYLFRKEGQNVTLSCEQNLNHDAMYWYRQDPGQGLRLIYYSQIVNDFQKGDIAEGYSVSREKKESFPLTVTSAQKNPTAFYLCASNEGYNSPLHFGNGTRLTVT.